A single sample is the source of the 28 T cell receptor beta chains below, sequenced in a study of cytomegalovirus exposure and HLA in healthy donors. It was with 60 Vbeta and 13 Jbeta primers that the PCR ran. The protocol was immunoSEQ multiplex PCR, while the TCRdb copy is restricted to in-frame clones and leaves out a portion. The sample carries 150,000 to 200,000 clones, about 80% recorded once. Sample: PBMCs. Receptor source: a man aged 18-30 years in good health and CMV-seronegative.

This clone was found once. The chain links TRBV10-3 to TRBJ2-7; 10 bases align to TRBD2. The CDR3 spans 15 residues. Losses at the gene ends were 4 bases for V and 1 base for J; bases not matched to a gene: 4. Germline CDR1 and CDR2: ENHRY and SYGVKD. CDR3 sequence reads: CAISGGLAESYEQYF. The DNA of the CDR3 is TGTGCCATCAGTGGTGGACTAGCGGAATCCTACGAGCAGTACTTC.

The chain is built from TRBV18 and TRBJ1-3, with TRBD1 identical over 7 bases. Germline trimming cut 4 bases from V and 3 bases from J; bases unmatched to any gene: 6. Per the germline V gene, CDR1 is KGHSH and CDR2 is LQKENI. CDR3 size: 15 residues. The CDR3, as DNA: TGTGCCAGCTCACAGACAGGGATGAGTGGAAACACCATATATTTT. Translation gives CASSQTGMSGNTIYF.

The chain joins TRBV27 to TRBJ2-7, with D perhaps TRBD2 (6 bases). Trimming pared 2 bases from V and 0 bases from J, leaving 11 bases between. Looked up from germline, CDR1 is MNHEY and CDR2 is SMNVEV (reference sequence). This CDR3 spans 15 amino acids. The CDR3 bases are TGTGCCAGCAGTTTACGCGGAGGGTCCTCCTACGAGCAGTACTTC. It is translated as CASSLRGGSSYEQYF.

CDR3 bases: TGTGCCAGCAGCCTCAGGGCACTAGCATTGACAGATACGCAGTATTTT. As protein: CASSLRALALTDTQYF. This sequence joins TRBV5-8 and TRBJ2-3, with a tentative D call TRBD2 (6 bases). This CDR3 contains 16 residues. The ends were cut back, 4 bases at V and 3 bases at J, with 18 bases in the middle. Per germline, CDR1 SGHTS and CDR2 YDEGEE.

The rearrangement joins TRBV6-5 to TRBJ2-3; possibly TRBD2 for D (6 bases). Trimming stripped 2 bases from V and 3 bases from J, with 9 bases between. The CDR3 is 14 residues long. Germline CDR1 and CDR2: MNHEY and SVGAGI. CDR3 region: CASSYGGRTDTQYF. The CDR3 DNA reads TGTGCCAGCAGTTACGGGGGGAGGACAGATACGCAGTATTTT.

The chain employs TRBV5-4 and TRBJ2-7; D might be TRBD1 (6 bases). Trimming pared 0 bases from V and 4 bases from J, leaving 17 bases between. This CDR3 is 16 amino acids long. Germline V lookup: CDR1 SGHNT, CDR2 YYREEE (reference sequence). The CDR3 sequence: CASSLGAGALRYEQYF. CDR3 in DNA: TGTGCCAGCAGCTTGGGGGCAGGGGCCCTCAGGTACGAGCAGTACTTC. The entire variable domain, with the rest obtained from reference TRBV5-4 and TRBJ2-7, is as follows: ETGVTQSPTHLIKTRGQQVTLRCSSQSGHNTVSWYQQALGQGPQFIFQYYREEENGRGNFPPRFSGLQFPNYSSELNVNALELDDSALYLCASSLGAGALRYEQYFGPGTRLTVT.

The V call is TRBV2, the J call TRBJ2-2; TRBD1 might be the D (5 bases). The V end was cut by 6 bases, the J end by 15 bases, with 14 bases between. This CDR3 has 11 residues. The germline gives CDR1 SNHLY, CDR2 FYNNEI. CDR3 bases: TGTGCCAGCAGGTTGGCAGGGAAGGTGTTTTTT. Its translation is CASRLAGKVFF.

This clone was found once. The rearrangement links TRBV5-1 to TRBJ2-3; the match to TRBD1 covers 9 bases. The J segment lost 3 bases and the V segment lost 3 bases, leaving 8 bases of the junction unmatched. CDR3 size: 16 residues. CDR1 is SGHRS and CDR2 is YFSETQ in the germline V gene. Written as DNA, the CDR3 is TGCGCCAGCAGCTCCGGACAGGGGATAGGGACAGATACGCAGTATTTT. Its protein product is CASSSGQGIGTDTQYF.

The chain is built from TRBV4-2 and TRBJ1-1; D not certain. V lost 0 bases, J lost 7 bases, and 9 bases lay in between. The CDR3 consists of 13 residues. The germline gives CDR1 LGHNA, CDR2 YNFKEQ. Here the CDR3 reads CASSQDLAGEAFF. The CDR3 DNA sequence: TGTGCCAGCAGCCAAGATCTCGCCGGTGAAGCTTTCTTT.

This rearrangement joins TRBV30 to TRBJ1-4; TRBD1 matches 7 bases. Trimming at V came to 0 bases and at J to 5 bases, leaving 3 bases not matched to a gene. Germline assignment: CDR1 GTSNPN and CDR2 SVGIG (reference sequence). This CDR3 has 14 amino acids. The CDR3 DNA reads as TGTGCCTGGAGTGTGTCCAGGGGGAATGAAAAACTGTTTTTT. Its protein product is CAWSVSRGNEKLFF.

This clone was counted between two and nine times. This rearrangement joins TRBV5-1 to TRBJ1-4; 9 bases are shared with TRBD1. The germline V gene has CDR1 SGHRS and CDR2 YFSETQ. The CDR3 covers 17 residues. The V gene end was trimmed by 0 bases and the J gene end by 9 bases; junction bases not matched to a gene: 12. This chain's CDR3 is CASSLESWDRAEKKLFF. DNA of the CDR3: TGCGCCAGCAGCTTGGAGTCATGGGACAGGGCGGAGAAAAAACTGTTTTTT.

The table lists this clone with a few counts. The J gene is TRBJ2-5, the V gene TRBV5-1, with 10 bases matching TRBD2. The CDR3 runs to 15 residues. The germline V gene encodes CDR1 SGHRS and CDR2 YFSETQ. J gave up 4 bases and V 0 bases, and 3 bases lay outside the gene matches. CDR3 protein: CASSLGLAGVETQYF. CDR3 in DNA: TGCGCCAGCAGCTTGGGGCTAGCGGGAGTAGAGACCCAGTACTTC.

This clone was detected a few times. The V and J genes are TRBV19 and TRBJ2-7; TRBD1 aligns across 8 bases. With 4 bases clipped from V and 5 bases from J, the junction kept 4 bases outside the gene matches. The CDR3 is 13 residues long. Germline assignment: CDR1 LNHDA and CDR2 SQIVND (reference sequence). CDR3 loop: CASSTDRGNEQYF. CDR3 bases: TGTGCCAGTAGTACCGACAGGGGTAACGAGCAGTACTTC.

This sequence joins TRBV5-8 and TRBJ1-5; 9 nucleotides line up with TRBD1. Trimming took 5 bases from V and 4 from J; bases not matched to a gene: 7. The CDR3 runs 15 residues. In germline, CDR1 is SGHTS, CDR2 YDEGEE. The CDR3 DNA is TGTGCCAGCAGTTTTACCGGGACAGGGAATCAGCCCCAGCATTTT. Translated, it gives CASSFTGTGNQPQHF.

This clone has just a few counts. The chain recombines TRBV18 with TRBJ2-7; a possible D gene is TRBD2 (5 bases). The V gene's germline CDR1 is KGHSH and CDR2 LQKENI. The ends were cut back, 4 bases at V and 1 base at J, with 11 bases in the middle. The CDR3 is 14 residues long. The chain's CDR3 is CASSRGLQSYEQYF. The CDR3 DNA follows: TGTGCCAGCTCACGTGGACTGCAATCCTACGAGCAGTACTTC.

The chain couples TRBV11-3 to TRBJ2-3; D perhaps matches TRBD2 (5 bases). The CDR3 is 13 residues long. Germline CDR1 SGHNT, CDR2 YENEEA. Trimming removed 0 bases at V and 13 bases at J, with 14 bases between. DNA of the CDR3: TGTGCCAGCAGCTTAGATGGCCGCGGGCCCAAGTATTTT. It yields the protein CASSLDGRGPKYF.

CDR3 in amino acids: CASSYRSTGELFF. CDR3 DNA sequence: TGTGCCAGCAGTTACCGGTCCACCGGGGAGCTGTTTTTT. The chain has TRBV6-5 and TRBJ2-2; no reliable D call. This CDR3 has 13 residues. Germline CDR1 and CDR2: MNHEY and SVGAGI. Trimming removed 2 bases at V and 4 bases at J, with 5 bases between.

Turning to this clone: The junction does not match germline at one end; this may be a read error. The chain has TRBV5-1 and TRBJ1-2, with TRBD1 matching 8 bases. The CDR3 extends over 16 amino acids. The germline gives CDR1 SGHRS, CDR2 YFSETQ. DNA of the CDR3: TGCGCCAGCAGCGCAGTAACGCAGGGGGCGGACTATGGCCACACCTTC. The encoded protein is CASSAVTQGADYGHTF.

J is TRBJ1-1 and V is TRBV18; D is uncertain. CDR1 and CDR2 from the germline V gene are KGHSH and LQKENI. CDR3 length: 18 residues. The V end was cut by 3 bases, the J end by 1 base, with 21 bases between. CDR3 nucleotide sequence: TGTGCCAGCTCACCCTTGATAGGGATGGAGGGCGGGAACACTGAAGCTTTCTTT. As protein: CASSPLIGMEGGNTEAFF.

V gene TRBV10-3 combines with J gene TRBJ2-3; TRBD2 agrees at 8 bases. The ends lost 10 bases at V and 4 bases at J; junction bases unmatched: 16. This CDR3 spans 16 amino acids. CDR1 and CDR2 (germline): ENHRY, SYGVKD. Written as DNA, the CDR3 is TGTGCCACTGCCCGGGCAGCGGGGGCCGAGGCAGATACGCAGTATTTT. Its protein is CATARAAGAEADTQYF.

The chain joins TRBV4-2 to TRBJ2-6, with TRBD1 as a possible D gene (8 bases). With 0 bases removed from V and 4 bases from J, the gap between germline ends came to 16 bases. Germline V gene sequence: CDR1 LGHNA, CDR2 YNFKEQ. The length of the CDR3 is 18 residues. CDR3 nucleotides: TGTGCCAGCAGCCAAGACTGGACAGGGAGGGGGGGGGCCAACGTCCTGACTTTC. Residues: CASSQDWTGRGGANVLTF.

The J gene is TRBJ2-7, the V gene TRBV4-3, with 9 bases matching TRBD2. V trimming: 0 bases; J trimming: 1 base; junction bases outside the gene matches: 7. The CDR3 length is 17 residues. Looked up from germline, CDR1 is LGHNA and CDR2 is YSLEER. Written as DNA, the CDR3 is TGCGCCAGCAGCCAAGAGATGCCCAGCGGGGGGTCCTACGAGCAGTACTTC. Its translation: CASSQEMPSGGSYEQYF.

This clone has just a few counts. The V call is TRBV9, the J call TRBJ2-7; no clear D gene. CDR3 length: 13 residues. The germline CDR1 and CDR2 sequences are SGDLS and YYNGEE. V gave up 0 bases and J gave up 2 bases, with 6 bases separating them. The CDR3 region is CASSVDTPYEQYF. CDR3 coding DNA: TGTGCCAGCAGCGTAGACACCCCCTACGAGCAGTACTTC.

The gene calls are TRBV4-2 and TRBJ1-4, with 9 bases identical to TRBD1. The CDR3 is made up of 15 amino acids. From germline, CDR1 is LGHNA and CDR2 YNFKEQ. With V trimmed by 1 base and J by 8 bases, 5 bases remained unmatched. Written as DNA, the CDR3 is TGTGCCAGCAGCCAAGGGGACAGGGCGGAGGAAAAACTGTTTTTT. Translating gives CASSQGDRAEEKLFF.

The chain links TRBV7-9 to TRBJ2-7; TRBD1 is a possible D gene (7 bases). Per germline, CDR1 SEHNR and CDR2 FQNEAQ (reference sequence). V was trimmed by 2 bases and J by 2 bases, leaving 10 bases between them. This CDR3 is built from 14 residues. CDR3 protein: CASSLQGGPYEQYF. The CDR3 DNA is TGTGCCAGCAGCTTACAGGGGGGACCCTACGAGCAGTACTTC.

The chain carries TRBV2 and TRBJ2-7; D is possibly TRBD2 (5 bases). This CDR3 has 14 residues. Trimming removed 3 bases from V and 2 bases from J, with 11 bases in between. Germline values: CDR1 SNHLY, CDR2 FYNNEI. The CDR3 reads CASSDPRRAYEQYF. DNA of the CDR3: TGTGCCAGCAGTGACCCTAGGCGGGCCTACGAGCAGTACTTC.

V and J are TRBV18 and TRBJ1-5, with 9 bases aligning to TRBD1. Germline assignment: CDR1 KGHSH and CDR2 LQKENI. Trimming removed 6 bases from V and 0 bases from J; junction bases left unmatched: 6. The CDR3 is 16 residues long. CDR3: CASSAGTGISNQPQHF. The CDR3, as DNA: TGTGCCAGCTCCGCCGGGACAGGGATTAGCAATCAGCCCCAGCATTTT.

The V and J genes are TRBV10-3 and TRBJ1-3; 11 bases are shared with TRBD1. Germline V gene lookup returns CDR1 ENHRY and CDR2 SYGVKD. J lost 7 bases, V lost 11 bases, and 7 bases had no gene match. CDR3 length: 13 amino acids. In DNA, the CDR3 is TGTGCCCCCCCCGGGACAGGGGGTAACACCATATATTTT. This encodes CAPPGTGGNTIYF.